These T cell receptor beta chains were read from a single sample in a study of technical replicates of blood from a handful of donors. The assay was immunoSEQ multiplex PCR, and TCRdb's table has in-frame clones only and misses some. This sample carries around 50,000 clones, roughly 90% of them seen once, and the ten largest clones take around 4%. Sequences were obtained from PBMCs. All receptors come from a human donor in good health. Some clones in this sample may be carry-over from other donors' samples. CDR3s include the opening cysteine and the closing phenylalanine or tryptophan. D genes are given only for firm matches. Size values are once, few and many counts, or a class for expanded clones, and some rows have none.

abundance,v_gene,j_gene,d_gene,CDR3nt,CDR3aa
-,TRBV4-2,TRBJ2-5,TRBD1,TGTGCCAGCAGCCAAGATGAGACAGGGCGAGAGACCCAGTACTTC,CASSQDETGRETQYF
-,TRBV4-2,TRBJ2-1,-,TGTGCCAGCAGCCAAGAGTCCCTAGGGGCTTACAATGAGCAGTTCTTC,CASSQESLGAYNEQFF
-,TRBV25-1,TRBJ1-1,-,TGTGCCAGCAGTGAAGCGGGGAGAGTCGACACTGAAGCTTTCTTT,CASSEAGRVDTEAFF
once,TRBV25-1,TRBJ2-3,-,TGTGCCAGCAGTGCGGTAGCGACAGATACGCAGTATTTT,CASSAVATDTQYF
-,TRBV12-5,TRBJ2-7,-,TGTGCTAGTGGTTTGGGGCCCCCCCAGTCTTCCAGCTCCTACGAGCAGTACTTC,CASGLGPPQSSSSYEQYF
-,TRBV6-6,TRBJ1-1,-,TGTGCCAGCAGGAAGGACCGCGGAGGGTCTGAAGCTTTCTTT,CASRKDRGGSEAFF
-,TRBV4-1,TRBJ2-7,-,TGCGCCAGCAGCCAAGTATTCTTGGCAGACTACGAGCAGTACTTC,CASSQVFLADYEQYF
-,TRBV4-3,TRBJ2-1,TRBD2,TGCGCCAGCACCCACGGGACTAGCGGGAGGGATGAGCAGTTCTTC,CASTHGTSGRDEQFF
-,TRBV2,TRBJ1-2,TRBD1,TGTGCCAGCAAGGAAGGGGGCGCGAGAGGCTACACCTTC,CASKEGGARGYTF
-,TRBV25-1,TRBJ1-2,TRBD1,TGTGCCAGCAGTGAATTTGGTGGGACAGGGGATGGCTACACCTTC,CASSEFGGTGDGYTF
-,TRBV12-5,TRBJ2-5,-,TGTGCTAGTGGTTTATTACAAGAGACCCAGTACTTC,CASGLLQETQYF
-,TRBV30,TRBJ2-7,-,TGTGCCTGGAGTGTAGGGCAGTGGCGGGGATCCTACGAGCAGTACTTC,CAWSVGQWRGSYEQYF
-,TRBV18,TRBJ1-1,TRBD1,TGTGCCAGCTCAACAAAACAACCGGGACAGGGCACTGAAGCTTTCTTT,CASSTKQPGQGTEAFF
-,TRBV20-1,TRBJ2-7,TRBD1,TGCAGTGCCCAGGGGGTAGGCAAGCAGTACTTC,CSAQGVGKQYF
-,TRBV2,TRBJ2-5,-,TGTGCCAGCAGAGGGTCCGCGGGGCAGGAGACCCAGTACTTC,CASRGSAGQETQYF